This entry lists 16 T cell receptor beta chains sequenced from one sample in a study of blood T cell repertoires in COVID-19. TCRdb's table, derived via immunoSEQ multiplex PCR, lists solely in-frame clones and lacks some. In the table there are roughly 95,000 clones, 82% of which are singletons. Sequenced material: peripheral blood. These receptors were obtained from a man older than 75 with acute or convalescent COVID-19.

The CDR3, as DNA: TGTGCCACCTCGGGTTATAGCAATCAGCCCCAGCATTTT. It codes for CATSGYSNQPQHF. This chain uses TRBV7-9 with TRBJ1-5; the D is unclear. CDR3 size: 13 residues. Germline loops: CDR1 SEHNR, CDR2 FQNEAQ (reference sequence). Deletions cut 10 bases from V and 0 bases from J, with 10 bases between.

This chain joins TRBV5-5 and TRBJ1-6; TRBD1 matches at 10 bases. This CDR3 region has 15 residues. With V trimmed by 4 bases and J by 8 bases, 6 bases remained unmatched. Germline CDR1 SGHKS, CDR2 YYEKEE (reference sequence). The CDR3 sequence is CASSGPGQGYSPLHF. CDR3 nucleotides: TGTGCCAGCAGCGGCCCGGGACAGGGGTATTCACCCCTCCACTTT.

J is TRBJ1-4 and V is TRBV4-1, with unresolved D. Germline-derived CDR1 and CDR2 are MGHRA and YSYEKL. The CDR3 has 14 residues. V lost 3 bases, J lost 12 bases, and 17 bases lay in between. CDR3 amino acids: CASSHSEGGLELFF. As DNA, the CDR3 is TGCGCCAGCAGCCACTCTGAGGGAGGGTTAGAACTGTTTTTT.

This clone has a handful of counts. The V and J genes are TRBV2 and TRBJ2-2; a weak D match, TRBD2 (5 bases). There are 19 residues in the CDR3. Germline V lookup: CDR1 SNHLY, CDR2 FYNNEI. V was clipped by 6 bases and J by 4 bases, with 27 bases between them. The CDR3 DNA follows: TGTGCCAGCAGACTCGTTACTGGGAGCACGGGTCGGGTCACCGGGGAGCTGTTTTTT. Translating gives CASRLVTGSTGRVTGELFF. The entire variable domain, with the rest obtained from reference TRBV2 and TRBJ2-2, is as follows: EPEVTQTPSHQVTQMGQEVILRCVPISNHLYFYWYRQILGQKVEFLVSFYNNEISEKSEIFDDQFSVERPDGSNFTLKIRSTKLEDSAMYFCASRLVTGSTGRVTGELFFGEGSRLTVL.

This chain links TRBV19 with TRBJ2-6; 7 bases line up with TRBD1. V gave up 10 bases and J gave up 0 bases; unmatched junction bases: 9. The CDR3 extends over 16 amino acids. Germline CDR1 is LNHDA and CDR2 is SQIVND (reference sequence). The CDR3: CATSQGSSSGANVLTF. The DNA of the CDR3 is TGTGCCACATCACAGGGGTCGAGCTCTGGGGCCAACGTCCTGACTTTC. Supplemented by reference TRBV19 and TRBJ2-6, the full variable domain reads DGGITQSPKYLFRKEGQNVTLSCEQNLNHDAMYWYRQDPGQGLRLIYYSQIVNDFQKGDIAEGYSVSREKKESFPLTVTSAQKNPTAFYLCATSQGSSSGANVLTFGAGSRLTVL.

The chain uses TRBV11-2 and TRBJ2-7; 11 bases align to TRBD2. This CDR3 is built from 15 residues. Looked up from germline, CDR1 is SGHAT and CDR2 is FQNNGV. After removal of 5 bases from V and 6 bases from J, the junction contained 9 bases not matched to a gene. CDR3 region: CASSPGTSGHGEQYF. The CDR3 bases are TGTGCCAGCAGCCCGGGGACTAGCGGCCATGGCGAGCAGTACTTC. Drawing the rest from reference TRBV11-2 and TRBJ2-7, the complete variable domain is EAGVAQSPRYKIIEKRQSVAFWCNPISGHATLYWYQQILGQGPKLLIQFQNNGVVDDSQLPKDRFSAERLKGVDSTLKIQPAKLEDSAVYLCASSPGTSGHGEQYFGPGTRLTVT.

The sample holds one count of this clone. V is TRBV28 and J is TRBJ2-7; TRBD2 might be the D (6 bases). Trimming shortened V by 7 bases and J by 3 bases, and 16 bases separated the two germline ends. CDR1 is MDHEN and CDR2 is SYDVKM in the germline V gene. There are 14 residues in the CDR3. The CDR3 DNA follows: TGTGCCAGCACCACAAGGGACTTCGACTACGAGCAGTACTTC. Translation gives CASTTRDFDYEQYF.

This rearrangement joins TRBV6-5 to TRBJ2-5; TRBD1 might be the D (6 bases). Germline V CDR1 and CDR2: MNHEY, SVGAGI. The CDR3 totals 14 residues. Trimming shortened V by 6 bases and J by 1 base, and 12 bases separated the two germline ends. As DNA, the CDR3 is TGTGCCAGCAGGGTCAGGGGCCGCCAAGAGACCCAGTACTTC. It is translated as CASRVRGRQETQYF.

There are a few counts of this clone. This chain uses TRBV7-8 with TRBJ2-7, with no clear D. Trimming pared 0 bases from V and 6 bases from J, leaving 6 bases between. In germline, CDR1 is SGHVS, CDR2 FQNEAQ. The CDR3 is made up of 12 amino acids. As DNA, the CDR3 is TGTGCCAGCAGCTTAGCCGGTTTCGAGCAGTACTTC. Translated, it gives CASSLAGFEQYF.

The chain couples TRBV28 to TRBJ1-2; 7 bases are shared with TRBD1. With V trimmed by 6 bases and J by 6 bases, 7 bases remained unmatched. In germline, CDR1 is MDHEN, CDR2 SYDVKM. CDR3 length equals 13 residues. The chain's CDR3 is CASRETGSDGYTF. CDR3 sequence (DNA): TGTGCCAGCAGGGAGACAGGGTCCGATGGCTACACCTTC.

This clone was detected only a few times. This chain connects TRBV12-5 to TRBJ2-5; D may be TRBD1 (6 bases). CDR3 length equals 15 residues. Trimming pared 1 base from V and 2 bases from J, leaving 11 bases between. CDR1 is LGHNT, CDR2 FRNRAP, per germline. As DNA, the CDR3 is TGTGCTAGTGGTTTGGGGGGACACCAGCAAGAGACCCAGTACTTC. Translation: CASGLGGHQQETQYF.

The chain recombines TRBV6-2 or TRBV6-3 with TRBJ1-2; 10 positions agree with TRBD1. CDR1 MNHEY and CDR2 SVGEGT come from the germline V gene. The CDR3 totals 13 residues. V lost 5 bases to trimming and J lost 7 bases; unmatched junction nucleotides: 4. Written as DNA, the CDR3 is TGTGCCAGCAGTCGACAGGGGGCAGGTGGCTACACCTTC. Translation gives CASSRQGAGGYTF.

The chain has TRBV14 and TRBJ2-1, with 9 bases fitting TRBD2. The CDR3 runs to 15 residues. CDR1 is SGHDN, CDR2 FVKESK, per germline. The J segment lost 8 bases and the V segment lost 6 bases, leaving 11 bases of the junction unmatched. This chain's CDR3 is CASSSFLAGRYEQFF. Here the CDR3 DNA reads TGTGCCAGCAGTTCTTTCCTAGCGGGACGCTATGAGCAGTTCTTC. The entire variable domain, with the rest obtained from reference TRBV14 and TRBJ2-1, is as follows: EAGVTQFPSHSVIEKGQTVTLRCDPISGHDNLYWYRRVMGKEIKFLLHFVKESKQDESGMPNNRFLAERTGGTYSTLKVQPAELEDSGVYFCASSSFLAGRYEQFFGPGTRLTVL.

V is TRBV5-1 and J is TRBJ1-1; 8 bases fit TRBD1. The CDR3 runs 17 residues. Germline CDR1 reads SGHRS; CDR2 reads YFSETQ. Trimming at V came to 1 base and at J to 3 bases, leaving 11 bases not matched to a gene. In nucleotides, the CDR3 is TGCGCCAGCAGCTTGTCAGACAGGGGATATTTAGACACTGAAGCTTTCTTT. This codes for CASSLSDRGYLDTEAFF. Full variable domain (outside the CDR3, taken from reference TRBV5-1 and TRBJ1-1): KAGVTQTPRYLIKTRGQQVTLSCSPISGHRSVSWYQQTPGQGLQFLFEYFSETQRNKGNFPGRFSGRQFSNSRSEMNVSTLELGDSALYLCASSLSDRGYLDTEAFFGQGTRLTVV.

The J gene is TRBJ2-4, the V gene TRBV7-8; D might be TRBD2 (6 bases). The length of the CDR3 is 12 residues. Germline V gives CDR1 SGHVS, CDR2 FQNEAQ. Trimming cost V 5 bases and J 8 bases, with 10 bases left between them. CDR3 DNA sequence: TGTGCCAGCAGCCCACGCGGGGACATTCAGTACTTC. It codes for CASSPRGDIQYF. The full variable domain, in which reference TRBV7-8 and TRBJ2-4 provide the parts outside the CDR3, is GAGVSQSPRYKVAKRGQDVALRCDPISGHVSLFWYQQALGQGPEFLTYFQNEAQLDKSGLPSDRFFAERPEGSVSTLKIQRTQQEDSAVYLCASSPRGDIQYFGAGTRLSVL.

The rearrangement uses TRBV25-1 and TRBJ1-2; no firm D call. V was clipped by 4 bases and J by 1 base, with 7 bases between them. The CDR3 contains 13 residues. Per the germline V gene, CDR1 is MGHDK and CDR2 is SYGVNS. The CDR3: CASSATVNYGYTF. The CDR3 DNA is TGTGCCAGCAGTGCTACGGTTAACTATGGCTACACCTTC.